This passage covers 21 T cell receptor beta chains from one sample sequenced in a study of early T cells in non-severe SARS-CoV-2 infection. Each CDR3 protein gets one entry after TCRdb re-called the 5' RACE reads with MiXCR. The sample consists of about 60,000 distinct CDR3 sequences, roughly 14% of them appearing once. Sequenced material: whole blood. These receptors all come from an adult who was a healthcare worker with PCR-confirmed SARS-CoV-2 infection or an uninfected control (not recorded which).

This clonotype was recorded a few times. This chain joins TRBV30 and TRBJ2-1; a possible D gene is TRBD2 (5 bases). The CDR3 is 15 residues long. V shed 0 bases and J shed 2 bases, with 11 bases lying between them. Germline V CDR1 and CDR2: GTSNPN, SVGIG (reference sequence). This CDR3 reads CAWSVGGSAYNEQFF. CDR3 coding DNA: TGTGCCTGGAGTGTAGGAGGCTCGGCCTACAATGAGCAGTTCTTC.

The chain couples TRBV2 to TRBJ2-2; D gene unclear. The V gene lost 6 bases and the J gene lost 0 bases, with 11 bases spanning the gap. CDR3 length equals 15 residues. Germline loops: CDR1 SNHLY, CDR2 FYNNEI. In DNA, the CDR3 is TGTGCCAGCAGAGAGACATTTGCGAACACCGGGGAGCTGTTTTTT. It is translated as CASRETFANTGELFF.

The V and J genes are TRBV6-6 and TRBJ2-3; weak D call: TRBD1 (6 bases). The CDR3 extends over 15 amino acids. Germline values: CDR1 MNHNY, CDR2 SVGAGI (reference sequence). Between the trimmed V and J ends, which lost 2 bases and 4 bases, there was a span of 13 bases. In nucleotides, the CDR3 is TGTGCCAGCAGTTACACGAATACAGGGCCAGATACGCAGTATTTT. Translated: CASSYTNTGPDTQYF.

This clonotype was observed a handful of times. This sequence joins TRBV7-9 and TRBJ2-1; 13 bases fit TRBD2. Germline lookup yields CDR1 SEHNR and CDR2 FQNEAQ (reference sequence). This CDR3 is 16 amino acids long. With 1 base clipped from V and 8 bases from J, the junction kept 5 bases outside the gene matches. The CDR3 bases are TGTGCCAGCAGCTTAGTTATCGGACTAGCGGGGGATGAGCAGTTCTTC. It codes for CASSLVIGLAGDEQFF.

V gene TRBV27 combines with J gene TRBJ2-7, with D perhaps matching TRBD1 or TRBD2 (6 bases each). V dropped 6 bases and J dropped 3 bases, with 15 bases sitting between them. The CDR3 is 14 residues long. CDR1 and CDR2 from the germline V gene are MNHEY and SMNVEV (reference sequence). DNA of the CDR3: TGTGCCAGCAGCATGACGGGGGCCGTCTACGAGCAGTACTTC. Translation gives CASSMTGAVYEQYF.

The chain employs TRBV18 and TRBJ1-3, with 8 bases identical to TRBD1. Germline loops: CDR1 KGHSH, CDR2 LQKENI. J was trimmed by 0 bases and V by 6 bases; bases with no gene match: 4. The length of the CDR3 is 15 residues. CDR3 sequence: CASSSTGGSGNTIYF. CDR3 nucleotide sequence: TGTGCCAGCTCGTCCACAGGGGGCTCTGGAAACACCATATATTTT.

Concerning this clonotype: The junction differs from germline at one of its ends, possibly a read error. This chain joins TRBV7-9 and TRBJ2-4; TRBD2 agrees at 8 bases. The CDR3 is 13 amino acids. Germline values: CDR1 SEHNR, CDR2 FQNEAQ (reference sequence). CDR3 sequence reads: CASSLATGRASSF. The CDR3 region has the DNA TGTGCCAGCAGCTTGGCCACCGGGAGGGCGAGTAGCTTC.

There are a few counts of this clonotype. This rearrangement joins TRBV19 to TRBJ1-2, with 9 bases lining up with TRBD1. Trimming removed 5 bases from V and 1 base from J; junction bases left unmatched: 5. The V gene's germline CDR1 is LNHDA and CDR2 SQIVND (reference sequence). This CDR3 has 15 residues. The CDR3 sequence: CASSPQTGGNYGYTF. The DNA for the CDR3 is TGTGCCAGTAGTCCCCAGACAGGGGGTAACTATGGCTACACCTTC.

This clonotype was observed many times. This chain uses TRBV2 with TRBJ2-3, with D perhaps given as TRBD1 or TRBD2 (6 bases each). Germline V gene data show CDR1 as SNHLY and CDR2 as FYNNEI. The CDR3 spans 16 residues. Deletions cut 0 bases from V and 3 bases from J, with 13 bases between. The CDR3 bases are TGTGCCAGCAGTGAAGCACGGGGGACATCTACAGATACGCAGTATTTT. This encodes CASSEARGTSTDTQYF.

The V gene is TRBV4-3, the J gene TRBJ2-3, with D perhaps TRBD2 (7 bases). This CDR3 comprises 18 residues. Germline loops: CDR1 LGHNA, CDR2 YSLEER. Trimming took 1 base from V and 2 from J, leaving 19 bases between them. The CDR3 sequence is CASSQAATMAGATDTQYF. The CDR3 bases are TGCGCCAGCAGCCAAGCCGCGACGATGGCGGGGGCCACAGATACGCAGTATTTT.

This clonotype has just a few counts. The chain is built from TRBV5-1 and TRBJ1-1, with TRBD1 identical over 9 bases. J was trimmed by 3 bases and V by 2 bases; bases with no gene match: 2. The CDR3 has 14 residues. Germline loops: CDR1 SGHRS, CDR2 YFSETQ. DNA of the CDR3: TGCGCCAGCAGCTTCCGGGACAGGGACACTGAAGCTTTCTTT. Its protein is CASSFRDRDTEAFF. The variable domain in full, with the rest retrieved from reference TRBV5-1 and TRBJ1-1, is KAGVTQTPRYLIKTRGQQVTLSCSPISGHRSVSWYQQTPGQGLQFLFEYFSETQRNKGNFPGRFSGRQFSNSRSEMNVSTLELGDSALYLCASSFRDRDTEAFFGQGTRLTVV.

This clonotype was detected ten times or more. The chain employs TRBV12-5 and TRBJ1-3; no clear D gene. CDR1 and CDR2 (germline): LGHNT, FRNRAP. Trimming pared 2 bases from V and 5 bases from J, leaving 10 bases between. This CDR3 is built from 14 residues. The DNA of the CDR3 is TGTGCTAGTGGTTTGAGTCCCACCCGAAACACCATATATTTT. Translating it yields CASGLSPTRNTIYF.

This clonotype was detected ten times or more. The DNA for the CDR3 is TGTGCCAGCAGCGACGGGACAGGGTCCTACAATGAGCAGTTCTTC. This sequence encodes CASSDGTGSYNEQFF. V is TRBV9 and J is TRBJ2-1; 9 nucleotides line up with TRBD1. The CDR3 loop spans 15 amino acids. The ends lost 3 bases at V and 1 base at J; junction bases unmatched: 2. CDR1 is SGDLS and CDR2 is YYNGEE in the germline V gene.

At least ten counts were recorded for this clonotype. V and J are TRBV5-4 and TRBJ2-7, with D perhaps being TRBD1 or TRBD2 (5 bases each). Trimming left V 4 bases short and J 2 bases short, with 13 bases between. The CDR3 sequence is 14 residues long. Germline values: CDR1 SGHNT, CDR2 YYREEE (reference sequence). In DNA form, the CDR3 reads TGTGCCAGCAGCCGTTCGGGACCCACCTACGAGCAGTACTTC. Encoded protein: CASSRSGPTYEQYF.

J is TRBJ1-1 and V is TRBV7-9, with TRBD1 matching over 8 bases. The CDR3 is made up of 13 amino acids. The ends lost 6 bases at V and 7 bases at J; junction bases unmatched: 7. The germline V gene has CDR1 SEHNR and CDR2 FQNEAQ (reference sequence). The CDR3 loop reads CASSPQGASEAFF. The CDR3 DNA is TGTGCCAGCAGTCCCCAGGGGGCGAGTGAAGCTTTCTTT.

This clonotype was seen only a few times. The J gene is TRBJ1-1, the V gene TRBV7-9; a possible D gene is TRBD1 (5 bases). V lost 4 bases and J 4 bases, leaving 13 bases between the germline ends. This CDR3 has 14 residues. Germline CDR1 and CDR2: SEHNR and FQNEAQ (reference sequence). CDR3 coding DNA: TGTGCCAGCAGCTCCAGGGCTGGGGGCACTGAAGCTTTCTTT. Its translation: CASSSRAGGTEAFF.

There are a few counts of this clonotype. This chain joins TRBV3-1 and TRBJ2-7, with D possibly matching TRBD1 (6 bases). The CDR3 consists of 14 residues. V was clipped by 4 bases and J by 7 bases, with 17 bases between them. Germline V lookup: CDR1 LGHDT, CDR2 YNNKEL (reference sequence). CDR3: CASSPRDTEGEQYF. As DNA, the CDR3 is TGTGCCAGCAGCCCCCGGGACACCGAGGGGGAGCAGTACTTC.

This clonotype has a handful of counts. J is TRBJ2-7 and V is TRBV20-1; D remains ambiguous. Germline values: CDR1 DFQATT, CDR2 SNEGSKA (reference sequence). The CDR3 totals 12 residues. Trimming pared 3 bases from V and 2 bases from J, leaving 8 bases between. CDR3 DNA sequence: TGCAGTGCTAGTCACGAAACCTACGAGCAGTACTTC. As protein: CSASHETYEQYF.

This clonotype was counted a few times. The V call is TRBV5-1, the J call TRBJ2-3, with D hard to call. The CDR3 is 14 residues long. Germline lookup yields CDR1 SGHRS and CDR2 YFSETQ. The ends were cut back, 3 bases at V and 1 base at J, with 9 bases in the middle. The CDR3 here is CASSWLGGTDTQYF. CDR3 nucleotide sequence: TGCGCCAGCAGCTGGCTAGGTGGCACAGATACGCAGTATTTT.

This clonotype was picked up many times. The chain recombines TRBV3-1 with TRBJ2-3; TRBD2 matches at 11 bases. V lost 5 bases, J lost 3 bases, and 4 bases stayed unmatched. The CDR3 contains 15 residues. Looked up from germline, CDR1 is LGHDT and CDR2 is YNNKEL (reference sequence). CDR3 region: CASSSRLAGTDTQYF. In DNA form, the CDR3 reads TGTGCCAGCAGCTCAAGACTAGCGGGGACAGATACGCAGTATTTT.

The V call is TRBV5-4, the J call TRBJ1-2; 8 bases match TRBD1. Germline CDR1 reads SGHNT; CDR2 reads YYREEE (reference sequence). This CDR3 region has 15 residues. After removal of 4 bases from V and 4 bases from J, the junction contained 9 bases not matched to a gene. The CDR3 DNA reads TGTGCCAGCAGCCCATGGACAGGGAAGGCCTATGGCTACACCTTC. Translating gives CASSPWTGKAYGYTF.